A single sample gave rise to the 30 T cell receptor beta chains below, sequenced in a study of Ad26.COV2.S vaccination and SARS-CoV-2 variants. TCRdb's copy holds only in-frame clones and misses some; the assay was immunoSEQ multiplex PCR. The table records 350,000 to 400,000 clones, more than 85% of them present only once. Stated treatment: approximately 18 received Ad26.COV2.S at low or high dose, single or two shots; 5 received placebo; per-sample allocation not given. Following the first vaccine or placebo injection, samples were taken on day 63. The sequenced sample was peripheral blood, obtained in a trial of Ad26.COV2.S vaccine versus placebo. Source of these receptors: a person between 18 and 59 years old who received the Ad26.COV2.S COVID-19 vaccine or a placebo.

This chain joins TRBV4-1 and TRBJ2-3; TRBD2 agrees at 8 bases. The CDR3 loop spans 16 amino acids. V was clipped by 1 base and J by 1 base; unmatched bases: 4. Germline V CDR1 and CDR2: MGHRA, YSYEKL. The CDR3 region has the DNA TGCGCCAGCAGCCAAGTATCAGCGGGGGGCACAGATACGCAGTATTTT. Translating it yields CASSQVSAGGTDTQYF.

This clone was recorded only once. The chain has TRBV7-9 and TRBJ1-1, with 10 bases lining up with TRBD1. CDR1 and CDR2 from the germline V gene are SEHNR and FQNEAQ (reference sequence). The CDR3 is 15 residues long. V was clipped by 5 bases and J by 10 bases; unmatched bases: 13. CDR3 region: CASSTGQGYFWGAFF. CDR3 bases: TGTGCCAGCAGCACGGGACAGGGGTATTTTTGGGGAGCTTTCTTT.

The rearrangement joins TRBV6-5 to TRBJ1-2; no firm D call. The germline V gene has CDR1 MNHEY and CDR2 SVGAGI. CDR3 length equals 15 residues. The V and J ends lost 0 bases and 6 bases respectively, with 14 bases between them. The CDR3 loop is CASSYSMGHQNGYTF. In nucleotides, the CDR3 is TGTGCCAGCAGTTACTCGATGGGCCACCAGAATGGCTACACCTTC.

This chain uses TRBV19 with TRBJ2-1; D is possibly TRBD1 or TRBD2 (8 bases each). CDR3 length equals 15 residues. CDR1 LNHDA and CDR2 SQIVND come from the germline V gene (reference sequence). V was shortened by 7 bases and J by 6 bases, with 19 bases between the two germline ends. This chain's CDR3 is CASTGGDRFANEQFF. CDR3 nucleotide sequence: TGTGCCAGTACGGGAGGGGACAGGTTCGCCAATGAGCAGTTCTTC.

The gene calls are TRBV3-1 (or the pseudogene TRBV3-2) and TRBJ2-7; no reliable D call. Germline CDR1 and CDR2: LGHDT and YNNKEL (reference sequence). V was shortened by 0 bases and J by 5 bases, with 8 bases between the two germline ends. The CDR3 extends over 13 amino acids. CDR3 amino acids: CASSQDLSHEQYF. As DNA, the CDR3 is TGTGCCAGCAGCCAAGATTTGAGTCACGAGCAGTACTTC.

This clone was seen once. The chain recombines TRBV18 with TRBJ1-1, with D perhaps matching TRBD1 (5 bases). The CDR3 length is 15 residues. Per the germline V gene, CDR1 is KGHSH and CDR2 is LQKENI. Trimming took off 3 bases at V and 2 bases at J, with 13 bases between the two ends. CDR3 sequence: CASSPPGWGNTEAFF. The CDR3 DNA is TGTGCCAGCTCACCTCCAGGGTGGGGAAACACTGAAGCTTTCTTT.

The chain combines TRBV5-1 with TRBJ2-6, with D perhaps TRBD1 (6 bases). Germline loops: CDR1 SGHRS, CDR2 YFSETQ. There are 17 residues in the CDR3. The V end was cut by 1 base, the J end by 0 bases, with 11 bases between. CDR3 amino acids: CASSLWTESSGANVLTF. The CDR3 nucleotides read TGCGCCAGCAGCTTGTGGACAGAGAGCTCTGGGGCCAACGTCCTGACTTTC.

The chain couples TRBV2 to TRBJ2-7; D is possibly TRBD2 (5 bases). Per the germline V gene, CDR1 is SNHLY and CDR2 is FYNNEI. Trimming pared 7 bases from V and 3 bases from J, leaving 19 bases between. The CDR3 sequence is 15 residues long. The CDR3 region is CASTSLATPGYEQYF. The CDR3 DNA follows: TGTGCCAGCACCTCTCTAGCAACCCCCGGCTACGAGCAGTACTTC.

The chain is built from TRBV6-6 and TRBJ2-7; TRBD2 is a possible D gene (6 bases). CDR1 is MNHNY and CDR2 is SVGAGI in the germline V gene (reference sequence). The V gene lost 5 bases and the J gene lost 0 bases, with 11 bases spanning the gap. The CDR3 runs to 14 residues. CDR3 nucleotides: TGTGCCAGCAGTCTCGGGGACTTCTCCTACGAGCAGTACTTC. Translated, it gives CASSLGDFSYEQYF.

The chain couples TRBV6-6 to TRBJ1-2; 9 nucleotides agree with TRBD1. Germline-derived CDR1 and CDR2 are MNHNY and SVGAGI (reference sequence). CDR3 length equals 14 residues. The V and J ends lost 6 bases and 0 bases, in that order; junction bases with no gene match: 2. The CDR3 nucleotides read TGTGCCAGCAGCCGGGACAGGGCTAACTATGGCTACACCTTC. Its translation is CASSRDRANYGYTF.

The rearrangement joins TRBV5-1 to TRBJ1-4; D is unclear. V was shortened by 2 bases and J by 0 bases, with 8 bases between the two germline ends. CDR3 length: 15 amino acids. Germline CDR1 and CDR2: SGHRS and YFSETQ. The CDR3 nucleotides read TGCGCCAGCAGCTTCTCAATGGCAACTAATGAAAAACTGTTTTTT. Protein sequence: CASSFSMATNEKLFF. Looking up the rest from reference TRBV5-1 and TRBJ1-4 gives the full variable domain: KAGVTQTPRYLIKTRGQQVTLSCSPISGHRSVSWYQQTPGQGLQFLFEYFSETQRNKGNFPGRFSGRQFSNSRSEMNVSTLELGDSALYLCASSFSMATNEKLFFGSGTQLSVL.

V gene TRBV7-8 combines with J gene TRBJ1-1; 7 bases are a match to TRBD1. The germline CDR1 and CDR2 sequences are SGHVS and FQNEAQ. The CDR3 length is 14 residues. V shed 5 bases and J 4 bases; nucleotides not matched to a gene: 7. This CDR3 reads CASSPEGAGTEAFF. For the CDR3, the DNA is TGTGCCAGCAGCCCCGAGGGGGCGGGCACTGAAGCTTTCTTT.

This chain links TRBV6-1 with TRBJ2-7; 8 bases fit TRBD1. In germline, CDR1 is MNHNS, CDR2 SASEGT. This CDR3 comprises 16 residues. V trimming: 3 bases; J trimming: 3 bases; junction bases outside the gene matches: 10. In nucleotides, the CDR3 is TGTGCCAGCAGTGACGTATTCGGGGACAGGAACTACGAGCAGTACTTC. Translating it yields CASSDVFGDRNYEQYF.

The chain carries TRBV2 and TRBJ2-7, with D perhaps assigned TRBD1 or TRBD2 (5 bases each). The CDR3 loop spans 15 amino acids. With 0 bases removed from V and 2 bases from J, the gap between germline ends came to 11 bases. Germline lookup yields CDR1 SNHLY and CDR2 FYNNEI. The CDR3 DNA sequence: TGTGCCAGCAGTGAAGCGCTTAGAGGGGCCTACGAGCAGTACTTC. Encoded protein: CASSEALRGAYEQYF.

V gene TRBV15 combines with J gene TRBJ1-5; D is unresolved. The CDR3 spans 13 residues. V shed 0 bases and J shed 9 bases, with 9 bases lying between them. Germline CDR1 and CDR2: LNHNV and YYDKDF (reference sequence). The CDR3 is CATSRDLFRPQHF. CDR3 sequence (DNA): TGTGCCACCAGCAGAGATCTATTCCGGCCCCAGCATTTT.

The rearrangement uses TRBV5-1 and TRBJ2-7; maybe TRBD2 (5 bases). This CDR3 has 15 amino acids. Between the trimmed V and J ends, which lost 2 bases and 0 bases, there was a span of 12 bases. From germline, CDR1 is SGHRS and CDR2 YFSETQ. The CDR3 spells CASSFRESSSYEQYF. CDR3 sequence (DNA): TGCGCCAGCAGCTTCCGGGAATCAAGCTCCTACGAGCAGTACTTC.

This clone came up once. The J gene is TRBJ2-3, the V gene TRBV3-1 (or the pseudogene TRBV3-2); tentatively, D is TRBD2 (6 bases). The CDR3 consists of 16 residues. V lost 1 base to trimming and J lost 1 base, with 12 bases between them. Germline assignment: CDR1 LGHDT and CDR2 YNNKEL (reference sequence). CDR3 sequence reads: CASSQVVSGGTDTQYF. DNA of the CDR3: TGTGCCAGCAGCCAAGTTGTTAGCGGAGGCACAGATACGCAGTATTTT.

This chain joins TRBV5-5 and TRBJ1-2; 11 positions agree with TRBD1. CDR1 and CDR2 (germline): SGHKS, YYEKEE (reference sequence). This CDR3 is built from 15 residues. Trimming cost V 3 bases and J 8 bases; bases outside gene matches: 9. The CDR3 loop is CASSWGQGGNGGYTF. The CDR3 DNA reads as TGTGCCAGCAGCTGGGGACAGGGGGGAAACGGCGGCTACACCTTC.

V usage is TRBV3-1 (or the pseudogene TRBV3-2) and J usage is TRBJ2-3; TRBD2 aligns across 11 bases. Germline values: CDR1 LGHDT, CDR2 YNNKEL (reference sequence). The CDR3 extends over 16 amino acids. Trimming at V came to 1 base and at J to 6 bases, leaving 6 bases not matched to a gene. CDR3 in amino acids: CASSQATSGAIDTQYF. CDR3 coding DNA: TGTGCCAGCAGCCAAGCGACTAGCGGGGCTATTGATACGCAGTATTTT.

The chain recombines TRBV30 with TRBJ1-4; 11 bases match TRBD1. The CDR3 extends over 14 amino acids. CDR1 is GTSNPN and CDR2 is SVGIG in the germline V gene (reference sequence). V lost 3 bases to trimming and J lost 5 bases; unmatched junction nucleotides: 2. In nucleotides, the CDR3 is TGTGCCTGGAGCGGGGACAGGGGGAATGAAAAACTGTTTTTT. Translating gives CAWSGDRGNEKLFF.

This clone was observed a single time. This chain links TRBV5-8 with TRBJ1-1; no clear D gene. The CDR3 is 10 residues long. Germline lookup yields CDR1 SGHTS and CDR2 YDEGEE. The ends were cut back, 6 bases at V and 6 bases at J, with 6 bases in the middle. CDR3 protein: CASNRAEAFF. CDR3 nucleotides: TGTGCCAGCAACCGCGCTGAAGCTTTCTTT.

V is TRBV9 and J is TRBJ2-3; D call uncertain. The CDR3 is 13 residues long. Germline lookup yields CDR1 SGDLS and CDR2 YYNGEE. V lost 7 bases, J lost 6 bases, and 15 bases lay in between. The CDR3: CASGDGPHDTQYF. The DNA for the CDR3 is TGTGCCAGCGGGGATGGACCCCACGATACGCAGTATTTT.

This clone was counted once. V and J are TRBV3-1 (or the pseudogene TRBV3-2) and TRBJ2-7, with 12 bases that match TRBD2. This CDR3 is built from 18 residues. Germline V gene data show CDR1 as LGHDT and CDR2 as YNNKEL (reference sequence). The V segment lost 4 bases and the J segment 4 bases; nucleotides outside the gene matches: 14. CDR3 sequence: CASSLRTSGVIDWYEQYF. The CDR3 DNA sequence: TGTGCCAGCAGCCTCCGGACTAGCGGGGTAATCGATTGGTACGAGCAGTACTTC.

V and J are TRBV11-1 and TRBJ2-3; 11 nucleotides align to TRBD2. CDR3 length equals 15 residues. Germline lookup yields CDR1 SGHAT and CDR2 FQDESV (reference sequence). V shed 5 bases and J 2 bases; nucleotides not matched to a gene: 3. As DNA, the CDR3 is TGTGCCAGCAGCGCTAGCGGGGGGTACACAGATACGCAGTATTTT. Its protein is CASSASGGYTDTQYF.

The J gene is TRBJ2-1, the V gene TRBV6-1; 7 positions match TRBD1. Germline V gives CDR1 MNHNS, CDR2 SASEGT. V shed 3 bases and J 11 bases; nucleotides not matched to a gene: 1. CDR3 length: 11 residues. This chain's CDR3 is CASSETGKQFF. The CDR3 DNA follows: TGTGCCAGCAGTGAGACAGGGAAGCAGTTCTTC.

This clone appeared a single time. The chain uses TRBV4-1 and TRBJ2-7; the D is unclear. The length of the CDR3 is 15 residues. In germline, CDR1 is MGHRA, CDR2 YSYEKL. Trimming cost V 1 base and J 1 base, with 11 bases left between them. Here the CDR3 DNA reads TGCGCCAGCAGCCAAGGCCCTTCGGGTTCCTACGAGCAGTACTTC. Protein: CASSQGPSGSYEQYF.

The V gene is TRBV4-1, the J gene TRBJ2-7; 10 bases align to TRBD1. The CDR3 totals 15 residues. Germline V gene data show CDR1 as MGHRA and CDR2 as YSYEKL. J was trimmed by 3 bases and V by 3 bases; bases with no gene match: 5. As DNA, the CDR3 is TGCGCCAGCAGCCATCCCGGGACAGGGGTCTACGAGCAGTACTTC. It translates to CASSHPGTGVYEQYF.

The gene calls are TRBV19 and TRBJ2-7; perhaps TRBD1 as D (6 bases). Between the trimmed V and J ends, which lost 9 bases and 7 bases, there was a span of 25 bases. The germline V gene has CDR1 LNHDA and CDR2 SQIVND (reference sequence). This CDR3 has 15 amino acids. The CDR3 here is CASRPYGGSGTEQYF. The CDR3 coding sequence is TGTGCCAGCCGCCCGTATGGGGGCTCAGGCACGGAGCAGTACTTC.

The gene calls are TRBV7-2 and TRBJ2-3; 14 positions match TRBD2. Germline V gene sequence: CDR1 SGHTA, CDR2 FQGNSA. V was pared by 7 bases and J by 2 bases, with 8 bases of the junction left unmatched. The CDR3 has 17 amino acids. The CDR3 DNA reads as TGTGCCAGCACCCGGACTAGCGGGGGGCCAGACACAGATACGCAGTATTTT. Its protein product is CASTRTSGGPDTDTQYF.

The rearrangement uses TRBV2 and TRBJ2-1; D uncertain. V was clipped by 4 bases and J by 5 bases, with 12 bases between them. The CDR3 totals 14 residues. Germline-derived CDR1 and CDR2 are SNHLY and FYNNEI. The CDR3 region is CASSARTADNEQFF. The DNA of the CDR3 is TGTGCCAGCAGTGCCCGGACGGCTGACAATGAGCAGTTCTTC.